This is a list of T cell receptor beta chains from one sample in a study of T cell changes during pregnancy in multiple sclerosis. The table came from immunoSEQ multiplex PCR; TCRdb's copy has only in-frame clones and leaves some out. The sample includes tens of thousands of clones, about 90% of them seen just once. This specimen was peripheral blood, taken in the second trimester of pregnancy. The receptors derive from a female donor in good health, enrolled as a control in a pregnancy study. The CDR3 runs from the conserved cysteine through the conserved F or W. The order of the fields is V gene, J gene, CDR3 protein.

>TRBV28|TRBJ1-4
CASSSPRLGGRNEKLFF
>TRBV19|TRBJ2-3
CASSPGLAADTQYF
>TRBV18|TRBJ2-7
CASSRQGLVGEQYF
>TRBV18|TRBJ1-2
CASSPSDRGPGGYTF
>TRBV19|TRBJ1-4
CASHLLGSEKLFF
>TRBV9|TRBJ1-4
CASSVAADRGEEKLFF
>TRBV19|TRBJ1-5
CASSDQPQHF
>TRBV18|TRBJ2-7
CASSPAGPSYEQYF
>TRBV29-1|TRBJ2-7
CSVVDRGDEQYF
>TRBV2|TRBJ2-1
CASSDGGSYNEQFF
>TRBV6-5|TRBJ2-7
CASSYSPDRADEQYF
>TRBV7-8|TRBJ1-5
CASSSFNQPQHF
>TRBV6-4|TRBJ1-2
CANTQGNYGYTF